Sequencing of this T cell receptor beta chain was carried out in a study of cytomegalovirus exposure and HLA in healthy donors. Study findings and constraints: Diagnosis of cytomegalovirus status made by the classifier reportedly showed high specificity and sensitivity.

On this clone: Its antigen is still unknown.

The V end lost 0 bases, the J end lost 3 bases, and 9 bases lay between the germline ends. The CDR3 has 14 amino acids. Germline values: CDR1 MNHEY, CDR2 SVGAGI. The PCR employed 60 Vbeta primers together with 13 Jbeta primers. The data were produced by immunoSEQ multiplex PCR, yet TCRdb's version contains in-frame clones alone and is incomplete. This table has roughly 80,000 clones, roughly 80% appearing once. The gene calls are TRBV6-5 and TRBJ2-7; unclear D gene. Input material: PBMCs. This sequence originates from a woman in her 30s in good health and CMV-seronegative. The CDR3 DNA is TGTGCCAGCAGTTACTCTCTACTCCGCTACGAGCAGTACTTC. This encodes CASSYSLLRYEQYF.